This T cell receptor beta chain comes out of a study of cytomegalovirus exposure and HLA in healthy donors. Study-wide findings and caveats: The only immune exposure information that was available was CMV serostatus.

Vbeta (60) and Jbeta (13) primers were used in the PCR. Libraries were prepared by immunoSEQ multiplex PCR; TCRdb keeps only in-frame clonotypes and omits some of them. The sample lists 120,000 or so clones, nearly 80% seen once, with over 5.5% in the top ten. A remark on this clone: What it binds is not known.

The CDR3 spans 15 residues. Trimming cost V 0 bases and J 0 bases, with 8 bases left between them. The germline V gene has CDR1 LGHNA and CDR2 YSLEER. The rearrangement joins TRBV4-3 to TRBJ1-2; possibly TRBD1 for D (5 bases). Sample: PBMCs. The clonotype comes from a woman in her thirties or forties in good health and CMV-seronegative. CDR3 residues: CASSQEVGANYGYTF. In DNA form, the CDR3 reads TGCGCCAGCAGCCAAGAGGTAGGGGCTAACTATGGCTACACCTTC.